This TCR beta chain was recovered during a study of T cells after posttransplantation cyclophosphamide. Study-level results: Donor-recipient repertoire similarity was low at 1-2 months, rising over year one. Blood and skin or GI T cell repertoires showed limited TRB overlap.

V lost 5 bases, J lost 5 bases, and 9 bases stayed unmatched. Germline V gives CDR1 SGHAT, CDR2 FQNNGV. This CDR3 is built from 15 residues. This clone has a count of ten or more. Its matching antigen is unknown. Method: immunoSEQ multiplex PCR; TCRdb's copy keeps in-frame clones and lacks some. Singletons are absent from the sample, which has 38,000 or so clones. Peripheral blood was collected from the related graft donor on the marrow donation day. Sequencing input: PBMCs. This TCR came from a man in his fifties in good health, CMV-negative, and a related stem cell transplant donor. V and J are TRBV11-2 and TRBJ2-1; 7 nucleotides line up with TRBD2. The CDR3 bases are TGTGCCAGCAGCGAGGACTATCGGGGGGACAATGAGCAGTTCTTC. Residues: CASSEDYRGDNEQFF.